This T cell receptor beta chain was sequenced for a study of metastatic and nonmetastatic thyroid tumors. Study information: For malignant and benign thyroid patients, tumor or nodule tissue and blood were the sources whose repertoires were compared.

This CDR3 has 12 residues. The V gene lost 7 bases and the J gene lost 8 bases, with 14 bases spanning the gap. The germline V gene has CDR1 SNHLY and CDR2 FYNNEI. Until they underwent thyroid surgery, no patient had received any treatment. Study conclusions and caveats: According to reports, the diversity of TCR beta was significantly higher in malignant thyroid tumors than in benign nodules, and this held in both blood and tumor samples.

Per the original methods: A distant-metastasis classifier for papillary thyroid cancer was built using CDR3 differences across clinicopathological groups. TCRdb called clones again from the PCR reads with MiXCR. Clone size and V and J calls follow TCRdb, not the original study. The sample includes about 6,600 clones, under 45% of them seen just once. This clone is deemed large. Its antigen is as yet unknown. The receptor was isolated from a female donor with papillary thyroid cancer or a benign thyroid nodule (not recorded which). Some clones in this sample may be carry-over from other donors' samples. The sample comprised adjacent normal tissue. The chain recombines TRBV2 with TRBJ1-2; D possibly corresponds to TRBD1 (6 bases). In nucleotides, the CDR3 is TGTGCCAGCACCTTACAAGGGGGAGGCTACACCTTC. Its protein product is CASTLQGGGYTF.